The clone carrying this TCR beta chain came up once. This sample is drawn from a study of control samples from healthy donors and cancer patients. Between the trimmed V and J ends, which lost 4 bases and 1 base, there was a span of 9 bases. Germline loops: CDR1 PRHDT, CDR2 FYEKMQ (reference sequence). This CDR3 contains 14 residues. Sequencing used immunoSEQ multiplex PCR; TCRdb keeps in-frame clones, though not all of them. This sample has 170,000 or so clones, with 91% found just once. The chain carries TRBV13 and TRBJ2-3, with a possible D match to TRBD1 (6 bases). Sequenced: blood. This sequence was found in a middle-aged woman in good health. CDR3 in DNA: TGTGCCAGCAGCTCGACAGGAGGCACAGATACGCAGTATTTT. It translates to CASSSTGGTDTQYF.